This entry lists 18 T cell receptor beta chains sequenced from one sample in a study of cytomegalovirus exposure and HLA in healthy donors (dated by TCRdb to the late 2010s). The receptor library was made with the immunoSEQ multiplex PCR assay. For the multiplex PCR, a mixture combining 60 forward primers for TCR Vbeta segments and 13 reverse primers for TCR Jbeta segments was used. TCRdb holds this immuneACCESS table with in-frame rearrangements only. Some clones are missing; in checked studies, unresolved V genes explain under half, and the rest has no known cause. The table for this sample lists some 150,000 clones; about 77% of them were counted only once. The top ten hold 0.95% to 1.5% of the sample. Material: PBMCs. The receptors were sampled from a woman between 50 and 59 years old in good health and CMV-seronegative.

CDR3 amino acids: CASSLGQVYGYTF. The CDR3 nucleotides read TGTGCCAGCAGCTTGGGACAGGTGTATGGCTACACCTTC. The chain is built from TRBV5-4 and TRBJ1-2; tentatively, D is TRBD1 (6 bases). The CDR3 runs to 13 residues. V lost 0 bases, J lost 5 bases, and 8 bases lay in between. Germline V lookup: CDR1 SGHNT, CDR2 YYREEE (reference sequence).

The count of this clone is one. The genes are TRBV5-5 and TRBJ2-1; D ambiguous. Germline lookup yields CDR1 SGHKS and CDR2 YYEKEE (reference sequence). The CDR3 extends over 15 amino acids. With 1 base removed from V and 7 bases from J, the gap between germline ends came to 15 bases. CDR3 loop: CASSLRSSSNNEQFF. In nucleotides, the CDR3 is TGTGCCAGCAGCTTGAGGTCTAGTAGTAATAATGAGCAGTTCTTC. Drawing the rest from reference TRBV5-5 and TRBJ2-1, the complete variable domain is DAGVTQSPTHLIKTRGQQVTLRCSPISGHKSVSWYQQVLGQGPQFIFQYYEKEERGRGNFPDRFSARQFPNYSSELNVNALLLGDSALYLCASSLRSSSNNEQFFGPGTRLTVL.

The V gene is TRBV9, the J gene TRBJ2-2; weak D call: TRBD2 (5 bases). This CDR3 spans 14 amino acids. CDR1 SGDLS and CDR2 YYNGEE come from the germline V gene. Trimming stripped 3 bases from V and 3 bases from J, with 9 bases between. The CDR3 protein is CASSAHGDTGELFF. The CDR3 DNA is TGTGCCAGCAGCGCTCACGGGGACACCGGGGAGCTGTTTTTT.

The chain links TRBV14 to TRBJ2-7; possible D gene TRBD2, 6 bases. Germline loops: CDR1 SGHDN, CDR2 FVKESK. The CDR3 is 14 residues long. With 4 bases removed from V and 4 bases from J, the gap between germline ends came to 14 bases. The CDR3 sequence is CASSLNGGEYEQYF. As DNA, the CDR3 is TGTGCCAGCAGCCTAAACGGCGGGGAGTACGAGCAGTACTTC. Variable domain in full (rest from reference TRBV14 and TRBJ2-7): EAGVTQFPSHSVIEKGQTVTLRCDPISGHDNLYWYRRVMGKEIKFLLHFVKESKQDESGMPNNRFLAERTGGTYSTLKVQPAELEDSGVYFCASSLNGGEYEQYFGPGTRLTVT.

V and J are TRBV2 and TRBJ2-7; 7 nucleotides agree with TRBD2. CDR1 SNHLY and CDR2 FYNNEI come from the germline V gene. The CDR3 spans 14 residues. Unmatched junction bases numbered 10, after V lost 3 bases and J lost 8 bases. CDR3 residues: CASSERELVSKQYF. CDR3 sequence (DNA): TGTGCCAGCAGTGAGCGGGAGTTGGTTAGCAAGCAGTACTTC.

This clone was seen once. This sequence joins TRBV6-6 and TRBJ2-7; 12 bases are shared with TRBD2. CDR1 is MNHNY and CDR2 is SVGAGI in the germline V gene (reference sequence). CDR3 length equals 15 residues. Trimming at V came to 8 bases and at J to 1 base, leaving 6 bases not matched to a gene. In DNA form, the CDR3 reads TGTGCCAGCCTAGCGGGAGGGCCATTATCCTACGAGCAGTACTTC. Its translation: CASLAGGPLSYEQYF.

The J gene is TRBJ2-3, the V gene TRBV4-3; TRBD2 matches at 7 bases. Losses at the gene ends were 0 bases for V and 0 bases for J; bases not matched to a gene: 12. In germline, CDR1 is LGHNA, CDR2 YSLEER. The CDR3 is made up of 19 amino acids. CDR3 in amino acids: CASSQDIGSGSSSTDTQYF. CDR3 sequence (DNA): TGCGCCAGCAGCCAAGATATCGGTAGCGGGTCCTCAAGCACAGATACGCAGTATTTT.

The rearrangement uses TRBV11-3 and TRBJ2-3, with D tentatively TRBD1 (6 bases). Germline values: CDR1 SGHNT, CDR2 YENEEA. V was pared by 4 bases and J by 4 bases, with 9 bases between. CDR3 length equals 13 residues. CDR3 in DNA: TGTGCCAGCAGCTCCAGGGGTGCAGATACGCAGTATTTT. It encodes CASSSRGADTQYF.

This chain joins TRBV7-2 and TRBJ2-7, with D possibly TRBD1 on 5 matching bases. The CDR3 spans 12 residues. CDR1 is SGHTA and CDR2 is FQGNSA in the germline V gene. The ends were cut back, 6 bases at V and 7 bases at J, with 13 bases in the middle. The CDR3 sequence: CASSGALKEQYF. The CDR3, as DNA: TGTGCCAGCAGTGGGGCGTTGAAGGAGCAGTACTTC.

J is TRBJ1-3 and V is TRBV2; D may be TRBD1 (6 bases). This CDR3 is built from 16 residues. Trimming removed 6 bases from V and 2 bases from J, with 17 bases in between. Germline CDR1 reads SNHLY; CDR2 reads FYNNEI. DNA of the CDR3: TGTGCCAGCAGGCGAGATCGGACAGAAACTGGAAACACCATATATTTT. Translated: CASRRDRTETGNTIYF.

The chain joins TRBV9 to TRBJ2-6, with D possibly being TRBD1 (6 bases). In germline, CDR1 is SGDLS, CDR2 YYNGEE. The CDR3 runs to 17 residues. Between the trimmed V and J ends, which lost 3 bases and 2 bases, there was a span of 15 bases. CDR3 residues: CASSETGKGAGANVLTF. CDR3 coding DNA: TGTGCCAGCAGCGAGACAGGAAAGGGGGCTGGGGCCAACGTCCTGACTTTC.

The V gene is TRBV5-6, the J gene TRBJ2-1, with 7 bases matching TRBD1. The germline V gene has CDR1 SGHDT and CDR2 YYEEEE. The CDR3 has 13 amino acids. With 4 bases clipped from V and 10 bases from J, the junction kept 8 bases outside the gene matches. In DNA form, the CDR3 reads TGTGCCAGCAGCCTCGACAGGGCCGGAGAGCAGTTCTTC. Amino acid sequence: CASSLDRAGEQFF.

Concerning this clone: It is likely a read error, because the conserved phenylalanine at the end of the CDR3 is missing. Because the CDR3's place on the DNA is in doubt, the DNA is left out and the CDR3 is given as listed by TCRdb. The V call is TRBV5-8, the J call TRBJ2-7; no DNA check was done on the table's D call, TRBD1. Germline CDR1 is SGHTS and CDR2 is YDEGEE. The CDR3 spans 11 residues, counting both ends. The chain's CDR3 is CASTPRGTTRL.

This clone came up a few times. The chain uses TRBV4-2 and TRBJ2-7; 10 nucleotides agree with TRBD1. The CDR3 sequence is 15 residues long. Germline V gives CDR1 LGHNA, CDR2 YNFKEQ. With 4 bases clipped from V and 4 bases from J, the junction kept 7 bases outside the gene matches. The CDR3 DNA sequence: TGTGCCAGCAGCCTTACAGGACAGGGGGATTACGAGCAGTACTTC. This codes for CASSLTGQGDYEQYF.

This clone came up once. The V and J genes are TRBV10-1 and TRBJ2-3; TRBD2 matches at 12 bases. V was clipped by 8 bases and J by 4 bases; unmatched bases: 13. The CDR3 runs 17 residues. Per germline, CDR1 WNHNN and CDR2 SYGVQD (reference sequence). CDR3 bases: TGCGCCAGCGTGCGTCGCCTAGCGGGAGGGTCCCCAGATACGCAGTATTTT. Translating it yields CASVRRLAGGSPDTQYF.

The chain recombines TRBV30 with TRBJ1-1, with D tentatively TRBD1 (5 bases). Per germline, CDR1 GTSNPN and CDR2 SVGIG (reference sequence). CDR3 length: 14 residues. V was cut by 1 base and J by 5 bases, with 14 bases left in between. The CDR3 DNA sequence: TGTGCCTGGAGTGGGGCAGGGAAGGGGACTGAAGCTTTCTTT. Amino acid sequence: CAWSGAGKGTEAFF.

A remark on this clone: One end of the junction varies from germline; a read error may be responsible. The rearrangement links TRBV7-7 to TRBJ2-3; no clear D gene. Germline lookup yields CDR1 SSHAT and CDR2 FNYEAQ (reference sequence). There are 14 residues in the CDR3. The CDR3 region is CASSLGGTRDTQYF. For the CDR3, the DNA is TGTGCTAGCAGCTTAGGCGGAACCAGAGATACGCAGTATTTT.

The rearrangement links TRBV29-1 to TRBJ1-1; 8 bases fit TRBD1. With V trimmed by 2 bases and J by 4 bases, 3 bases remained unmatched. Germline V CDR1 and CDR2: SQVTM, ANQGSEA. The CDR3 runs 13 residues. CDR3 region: CSVELQGGTEAFF. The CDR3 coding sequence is TGCAGCGTTGAATTACAGGGGGGCACTGAAGCTTTCTTT.